This T cell receptor (beta chain) was documented in a study of blood T cells in healthy people across ages. Germline CDR1 is SGHTA and CDR2 is FQGNSA. The V and J ends lost 4 bases and 0 bases respectively, with 12 bases between them. The CDR3 spans 15 residues. Using a J-beta primer mix together with a sample-barcoded 5' primer, a second PCR was run for roughly 7 to 12 cycles. TCRdb recomputed calls from the 5' RACE reads with MiXCR, one row per CDR3 protein. The profile shows 540,000 or so distinct CDR3 sequences, 24% of them singletons. These data were also filed under a second study, of T cells of mothers and their children.

This receptor was obtained from a boy aged 5-17 years in good health. This chain connects TRBV7-2 to TRBJ1-1; no reliable D call. The specimen was blood. The CDR3 is CASSYPAYMNTEAFF. The CDR3 bases are TGTGCCAGCAGCTACCCGGCATACATGAACACTGAAGCTTTCTTT.